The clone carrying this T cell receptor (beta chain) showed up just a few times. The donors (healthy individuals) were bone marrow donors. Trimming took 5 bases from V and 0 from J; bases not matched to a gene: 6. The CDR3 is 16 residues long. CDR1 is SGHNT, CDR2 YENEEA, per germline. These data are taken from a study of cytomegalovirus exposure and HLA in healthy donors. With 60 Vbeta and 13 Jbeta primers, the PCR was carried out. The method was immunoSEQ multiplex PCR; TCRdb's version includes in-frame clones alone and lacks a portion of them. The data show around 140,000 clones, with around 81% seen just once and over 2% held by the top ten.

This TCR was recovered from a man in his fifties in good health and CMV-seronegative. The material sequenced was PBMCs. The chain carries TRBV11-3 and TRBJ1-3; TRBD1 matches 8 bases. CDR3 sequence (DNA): TGTGCCAGCAGCACGGGACAGGTTCTCTCTGGAAACACCATATATTTT. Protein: CASSTGQVLSGNTIYF. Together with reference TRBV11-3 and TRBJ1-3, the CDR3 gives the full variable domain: EAGVVQSPRYKIIEKKQPVAFWCNPISGHNTLYWYLQNLGQGPELLIRYENEEAVDDSQLPKDRFSAERLKGVDSTLKIQPAELGDSAVYLCASSTGQVLSGNTIYFGEGSWLTVV.